Shown below are 21 T cell receptor beta chains from a single sample sequenced in a study of Ad26.COV2.S vaccination and SARS-CoV-2 variants. Assay used: immunoSEQ multiplex PCR; TCRdb lists only in-frame clones, some missing. The sample lists roughly 450,000 clones, approximately 92% occurring once. The treatment was: around 19 received Ad26.COV2.S at low or high dose, single or two shots; about 5 received placebo; per-sample allocation not given. At day 63 after the first vaccine or placebo injection, samples were drawn. This sample comprised peripheral blood, obtained in a trial of Ad26.COV2.S vaccine versus placebo. These receptors came from a person between 18 and 60 years old who received the Ad26.COV2.S COVID-19 vaccine or a placebo.

The chain links TRBV3-1 (or the pseudogene TRBV3-2) to TRBJ2-2, with a possible D match to TRBD2 (6 bases). The germline V and J ends were trimmed by 4 bases and 6 bases, with 18 bases remaining between them. CDR3 length: 16 amino acids. Germline values: CDR1 LGHDT, CDR2 YNNKEL (reference sequence). For the CDR3, the DNA is TGTGCCAGCAGCCCCGTGGGGGGATCTTATCCCGGGGAGCTGTTTTTT. Translation gives CASSPVGGSYPGELFF.

The genes are TRBV9 and TRBJ2-3; D may be TRBD2 (5 bases). Germline V gives CDR1 SGDLS, CDR2 YYNGEE. The CDR3 covers 16 residues. Trimming left V 0 bases short and J 0 bases short, with 11 bases between. The CDR3 spells CASSVGSGLSTDTQYF. For the CDR3, the DNA is TGTGCCAGCAGCGTAGGTTCAGGACTTAGCACAGATACGCAGTATTTT.

This clone is a singleton in its sample. The chain recombines TRBV12-3 or TRBV12-4 with TRBJ1-5; 8 bases line up with TRBD1. The CDR3 is 13 residues long. V shed 5 bases, J shed 6 bases, and the junction held 3 bases outside the gene matches. The CDR3 here is CASSDRGAQPQHF. The CDR3 DNA reads TGTGCCAGCAGTGACAGGGGCGCTCAGCCCCAGCATTTT.

V gene TRBV9 combines with J gene TRBJ1-1, with 7 bases aligning to TRBD1. Germline V gives CDR1 SGDLS, CDR2 YYNGEE. The CDR3 totals 14 residues. Losses at the gene ends were 3 bases for V and 1 base for J; bases not matched to a gene: 3. In DNA, the CDR3 is TGTGCCAGCAGCGAACCAGGGGGGAACACTGAAGCTTTCTTT. Its translation is CASSEPGGNTEAFF.

V and J are TRBV30 and TRBJ2-7; possible D gene TRBD2, 5 bases. From germline, CDR1 is GTSNPN and CDR2 SVGIG (reference sequence). The CDR3 is made up of 13 amino acids. The ends were cut back, 0 bases at V and 2 bases at J, with 8 bases in the middle. The CDR3 DNA reads TGTGCCTGGAGTGTGGTCGGGACCTACGAGCAGTACTTC. Amino acid sequence: CAWSVVGTYEQYF. The full variable domain, with the rest looked up from reference TRBV30 and TRBJ2-7, is SQTIHQWPATLVQPVGSPLSLECTVEGTSNPNLYWYRQAAGRGLQLLFYSVGIGQISSEVPQNLSASRPQDRQFILSSKKLLLSDSGFYLCAWSVVGTYEQYFGPGTRLTVT.

CDR3 DNA sequence: TGTGCCAGCAGCCAATTCACTAGCGGGAGCCCTAGCACAGATACGCAGTATTTT. Protein sequence: CASSQFTSGSPSTDTQYF. The chain employs TRBV7-9 and TRBJ2-3; TRBD2 matches 11 bases. V was pared by 5 bases and J by 0 bases, with 10 bases of the junction left unmatched. The CDR3 loop spans 18 amino acids. Looked up from germline, CDR1 is SEHNR and CDR2 is FQNEAQ (reference sequence).

This chain joins TRBV11-2 and TRBJ1-2, with D perhaps TRBD1 (5 bases). With 3 bases removed from V and 4 bases from J, the gap between germline ends came to 15 bases. In germline, CDR1 is SGHAT, CDR2 FQNNGV. The CDR3 has 15 residues. In DNA, the CDR3 is TGTGCCAGCAGCTTGGACCGTAGGACAAGCTATGGCTACACCTTC. Its translation is CASSLDRRTSYGYTF.

Here the CDR3 reads CASSYGRYEKLFF. The DNA for the CDR3 is TGTGCCAGCAGTTACGGACGATATGAAAAACTGTTTTTT. This chain uses TRBV6-5 with TRBJ1-4; D is ambiguous. Trimming left V 2 bases short and J 6 bases short, with 7 bases between. The germline V gene has CDR1 MNHEY and CDR2 SVGAGI. The CDR3 covers 13 residues.

V gene TRBV4-1 combines with J gene TRBJ1-4; D ambiguous. The CDR3 is 13 residues long. Between the trimmed V and J ends, which lost 4 bases and 5 bases, there was a span of 8 bases. The germline V gene encodes CDR1 MGHRA and CDR2 YSYEKL. The chain's CDR3 is CASSPTINEKLFF. CDR3 DNA sequence: TGCGCCAGCAGCCCTACCATCAATGAAAAACTGTTTTTT.

CDR3 region: CASSEAGWGTATNYGYTF. DNA of the CDR3: TGTGCCAGCAGTGAAGCCGGTTGGGGGACGGCGACTAACTATGGCTACACCTTC. This chain joins TRBV6-1 and TRBJ1-2; the D gene is possibly TRBD1 (5 bases). V lost 0 bases and J 0 bases, leaving 17 bases between the germline ends. Germline V gene sequence: CDR1 MNHNS, CDR2 SASEGT. The CDR3 has 18 residues.

This chain uses TRBV19 with TRBJ2-1, with 7 nucleotides matching TRBD1. The CDR3 has 17 amino acids. Looked up from germline, CDR1 is LNHDA and CDR2 is SQIVND (reference sequence). V was pared by 2 bases and J by 4 bases, with 11 bases of the junction left unmatched. Here the CDR3 DNA reads TGTGCCAGTAGTATACCCCAATGGACAGGCCCTTACAATGAGCAGTTCTTC. Amino acids: CASSIPQWTGPYNEQFF. The full variable domain, rest sourced from reference TRBV19 and TRBJ2-1, is DGGITQSPKYLFRKEGQNVTLSCEQNLNHDAMYWYRQDPGQGLRLIYYSQIVNDFQKGDIAEGYSVSREKKESFPLTVTSAQKNPTAFYLCASSIPQWTGPYNEQFFGPGTRLTVL.

The chain has TRBV20-1 and TRBJ1-4; possibly TRBD1 for D (5 bases). V was shortened by 4 bases and J by 8 bases, with 5 bases between the two germline ends. The CDR3 sequence is 10 residues long. The V gene's germline CDR1 is DFQATT and CDR2 SNEGSKA (reference sequence). The CDR3 protein is CSAKGEKLFF. DNA of the CDR3: TGCAGTGCTAAGGGGGAAAAACTGTTTTTT.

This clone was counted once. The chain has TRBV6-1 and TRBJ2-7; the D gene is possibly TRBD1 (6 bases). Trimming removed 2 bases at V and 4 bases at J, with 6 bases between. The length of the CDR3 is 12 residues. CDR1 is MNHNS, CDR2 SASEGT, per germline. As DNA, the CDR3 is TGTGCCAGCAGTGAACAGGGGTACGAGCAGTACTTC. Translating it yields CASSEQGYEQYF.

This clone was recorded once. The genes are TRBV28 and TRBJ2-2, with D possibly being TRBD1 (6 bases). The germline V gene has CDR1 MDHEN and CDR2 SYDVKM. The CDR3 totals 14 residues. Trimming cost V 5 bases and J 1 base, with 8 bases left between them. The CDR3 DNA is TGTGCCAGCAGTATAGGGGGGAACACCGGGGAGCTGTTTTTT. As protein: CASSIGGNTGELFF.

The chain links TRBV21-1 to TRBJ2-3; TRBD2 is the table's D call and was not checked against the DNA. TRBV21-1 is designated a pseudogene. The CDR3 length is 18 residues. The CDR3, as DNA: TGTGCCAGCAGCAGGGGACTAGCGGGAGGGCCGGGCACAGATACGCAGTATTTT. Its translation is CASSRGLAGGPGTDTQYF.

The chain employs TRBV19 and TRBJ2-1; maybe TRBD2 (6 bases). Trimming took 2 bases from V and 6 from J, leaving 17 bases between them. The CDR3 length is 16 residues. From germline, CDR1 is LNHDA and CDR2 SQIVND (reference sequence). The CDR3 sequence is CASSIMLVLAANEQFF. In nucleotides, the CDR3 is TGTGCCAGTAGTATAATGCTAGTGTTAGCGGCCAATGAGCAGTTCTTC.

The chain has TRBV19 and TRBJ1-5, with D possibly TRBD1 on 5 matching bases. The CDR3 has 15 amino acids. Germline V gene data show CDR1 as LNHDA and CDR2 as SQIVND (reference sequence). V shed 3 bases and J shed 5 bases, with 14 bases lying between them. The CDR3 nucleotides are TGTGCCAGTAGTATCCGTTCGGGGCGGGATCAGCCCCAGCATTTT. Its translation is CASSIRSGRDQPQHF.

This chain connects TRBV19 to TRBJ2-4, with 8 bases that match TRBD2. This CDR3 contains 15 residues. Losses at the gene ends were 5 bases for V and 0 bases for J; bases not matched to a gene: 3. CDR1 and CDR2 (germline): LNHDA, SQIVND (reference sequence). CDR3 DNA sequence: TGTGCCAGTAGTCGGACTAGCCTAGCCAAAAACATTCAGTACTTC. This gives the protein CASSRTSLAKNIQYF.

This clone has just one count. The chain links TRBV6-2 or TRBV6-3 to TRBJ1-3; D is uncertain. V lost 2 bases, J lost 2 bases, and 7 bases lay in between. The CDR3 has 14 residues. Germline-derived CDR1 and CDR2 are MNHEY and SVGEGT. As DNA, the CDR3 is TGTGCCAGCAGTTACGGGCCGCCTGGAAACACCATATATTTT. Translation: CASSYGPPGNTIYF.

The V call is TRBV6-5, the J call TRBJ2-5; D ambiguous. The CDR3 runs to 13 residues. V was cut by 0 bases and J by 6 bases, with 8 bases left in between. The germline V gene encodes CDR1 MNHEY and CDR2 SVGAGI. CDR3 in amino acids: CASSYSTLQTQYF. CDR3 nucleotide sequence: TGTGCCAGCAGTTACTCGACACTGCAGACCCAGTACTTC.

The chain links TRBV29-1 to TRBJ2-2; D tentatively reads TRBD1 or TRBD2 (5 bases each). Germline V gene lookup returns CDR1 SQVTM and CDR2 ANQGSEA. V lost 2 bases and J lost 5, with 15 bases in between. The CDR3 contains 15 residues. CDR3 in DNA: TGCAGCGTTGAATTAATAGCCAGGGAGACCGGGGAGCTGTTTTTT. Translated: CSVELIARETGELFF.